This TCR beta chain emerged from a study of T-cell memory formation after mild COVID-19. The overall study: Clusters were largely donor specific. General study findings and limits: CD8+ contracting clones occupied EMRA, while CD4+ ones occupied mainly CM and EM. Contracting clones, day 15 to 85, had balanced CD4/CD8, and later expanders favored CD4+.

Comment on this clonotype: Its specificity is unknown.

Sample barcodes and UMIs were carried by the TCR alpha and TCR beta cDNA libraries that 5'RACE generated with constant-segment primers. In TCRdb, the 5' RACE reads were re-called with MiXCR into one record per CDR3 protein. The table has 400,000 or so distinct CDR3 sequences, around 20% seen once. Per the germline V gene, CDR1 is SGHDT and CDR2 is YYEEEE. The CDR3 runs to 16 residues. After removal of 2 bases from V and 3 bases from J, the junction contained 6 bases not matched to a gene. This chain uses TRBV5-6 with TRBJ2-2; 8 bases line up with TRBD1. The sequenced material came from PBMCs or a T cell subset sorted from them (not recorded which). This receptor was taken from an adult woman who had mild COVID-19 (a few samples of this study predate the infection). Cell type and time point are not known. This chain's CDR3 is CASSFGQGADTGELFF. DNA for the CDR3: TGTGCCAGCAGCTTCGGGCAGGGGGCTGACACCGGGGAGCTGTTTTTT.